This record looks at one T cell receptor beta chain sequence and its context. Its antigen remains undetermined. No quality values exist for individual bases; no much larger clone is one base distant. The data are from a study of T cell responses to AZD1222 COVID-19 vaccine (dated by TCRdb to the early 2020s). About the investigation overall: Because spike-specific TCR depth and breadth did not differ between the two schedules, AZD1222 recipients who got a second dose at roughly 4 weeks were pooled with those who got a second dose at roughly 12 weeks. TCR sequencing covered 233 trial participants: 207 given two doses of AZD1222 and 26 given two doses of MenACWY control vaccine. Enrollment into the trials was organized by age into subgroups of 18-55, 56-69 and 70-plus years, and those subgroups contained about 160, 30 and 59 TCR-sequenced participants, respectively. What the authors observed across the whole study: Reportedly, almost half of the unique spike-specific TCRs recognized epitopes lying outside the regions that are mutated in the B.1.351 and B.1.1.7 variants. A significant rise in spike-specific TCR breadth and depth was observed after two AZD1222 doses relative to day 0 and relative to MenACWY recipients. Conclusions about previously exposed vaccinees are limited, since just 6 or 7 AZD1222 recipients were seropositive for SARS-CoV-2 at baseline. The 56-69-year group was small, and its depth increase did not reach significance, likely because of low power. The whole spike protein was spanned by vaccine-associated CD4 TCRs, and dominant responses were seen in regions 160-218 and 743-854. Because no day 14 peak-response samples were available, repertoires were characterized only after the peak T cell response. Most participants were white British and females outnumbered males, and the authors suggested that clonal diversity may have been underestimated.

The CDR3 regions of human TCRbeta chains were analyzed by immunosequencing. The authors processed their data as follows. TCRs in the repertoires were compared against a reference library of SARS-CoV-2-specific TCRs that had been generated with the MIRA antigen-specificity platform. Breadth meant the fraction of unique TCRs that were SARS-CoV-2-associated, whereas depth meant the fraction of total T cells that were SARS-CoV-2-associated. Each spike-specific TCR was assigned to its reactive spike region and to a CD4 or CD8 class using the MIRA data. Log10-transformed breadth and depth values were compared by one-way ANOVA with Sidak's multiple comparisons tests. The immuneACCESS repertoire file appears here via TCRdb, limited to in-frame rearrangements. These files lack a portion of the clones; in checked studies, under half of the deficit traces to unresolved V genes, and the cause of the others is not known. The DNA was the basis for D and trimming; V, J and clone size are from that table. This sample gives 250,000 or so clones in total; about 92% of them show up just once. The top ten hold 0.55% of the sample.

The CDR3 runs 14 residues from the cysteine to the phenylalanine. The sequence is cut down to CDR3 DNA, 42 bases in frame from base 1. V is reduced by 6 bases and J by 3 bases, leaving a spacing of 12 bases between them. The germline V gene supplies CDR1 MNHEY and CDR2 SVGAGI. The label giving this sample's time point can be read as: baseline before first vaccination. Samples from vaccinated people were obtained from the UK trials COV001 and COV002, which included a single-blind randomized controlled phase 2/3 trial of AZD1222 (ChAdOx1 nCoV-19) in healthy adults. Trial participant PBMC samples were collected at day 0 and day 28 after the second dose for TCRbeta chain sequencing.

The receptor's source is an adult in good health. This receptor chain uses TRBV6-5 and TRBJ2-1; D gene: possibly TRBD2, on 6 matching bases. The sample here was peripheral blood, taken on day 0 of AZD1222 vaccination. The CDR3 amino acid sequence is: CASRMGGGYNEQFF. The nucleotides are TGTGCCAGCAGGATGGGGGGAGGCTACAATGAGCAGTTCTTC.